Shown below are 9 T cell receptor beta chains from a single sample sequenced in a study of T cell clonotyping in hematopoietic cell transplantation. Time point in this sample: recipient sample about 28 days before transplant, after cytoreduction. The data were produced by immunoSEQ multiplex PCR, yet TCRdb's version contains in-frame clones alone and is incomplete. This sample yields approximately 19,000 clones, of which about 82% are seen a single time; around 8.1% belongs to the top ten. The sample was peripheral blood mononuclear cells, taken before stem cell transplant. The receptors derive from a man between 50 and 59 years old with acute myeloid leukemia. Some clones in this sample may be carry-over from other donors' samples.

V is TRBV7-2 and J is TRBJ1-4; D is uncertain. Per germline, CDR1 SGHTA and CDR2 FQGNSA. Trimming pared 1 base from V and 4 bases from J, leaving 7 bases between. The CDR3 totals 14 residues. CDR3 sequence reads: CASSLGSVNEKLFF. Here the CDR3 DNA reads TGTGCCAGCAGCTTAGGGTCAGTTAATGAAAAACTGTTTTTT.

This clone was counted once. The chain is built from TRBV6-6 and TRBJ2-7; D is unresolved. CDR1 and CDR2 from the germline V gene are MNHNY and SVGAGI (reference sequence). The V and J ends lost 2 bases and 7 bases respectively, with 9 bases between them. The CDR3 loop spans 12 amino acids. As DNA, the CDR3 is TGTGCCAGCAGTTACCTCACTGGAGAGCAGTACTTC. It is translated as CASSYLTGEQYF.

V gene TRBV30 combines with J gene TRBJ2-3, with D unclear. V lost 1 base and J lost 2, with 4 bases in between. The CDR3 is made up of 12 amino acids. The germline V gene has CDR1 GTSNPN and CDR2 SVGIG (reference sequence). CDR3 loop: CAWSADTDTQYF. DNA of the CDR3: TGTGCCTGGAGTGCTGACACAGATACGCAGTATTTT. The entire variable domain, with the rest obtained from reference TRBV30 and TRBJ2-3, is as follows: SQTIHQWPATLVQPVGSPLSLECTVEGTSNPNLYWYRQAAGRGLQLLFYSVGIGQISSEVPQNLSASRPQDRQFILSSKKLLLSDSGFYLCAWSADTDTQYFGPGTRLTVL.

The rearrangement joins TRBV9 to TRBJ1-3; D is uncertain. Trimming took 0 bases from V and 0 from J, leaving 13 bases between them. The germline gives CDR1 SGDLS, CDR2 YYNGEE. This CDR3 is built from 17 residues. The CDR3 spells CASSVGGRPSSGNTIYF. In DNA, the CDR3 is TGTGCCAGCAGCGTAGGTGGGCGACCGTCCTCTGGAAACACCATATATTTT.

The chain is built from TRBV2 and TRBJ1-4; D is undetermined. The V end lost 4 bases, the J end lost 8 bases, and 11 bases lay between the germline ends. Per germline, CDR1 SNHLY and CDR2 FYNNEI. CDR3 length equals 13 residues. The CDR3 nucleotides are TGTGCCAGCAGTGTAAATGAGAAAGAAAAACTGTTTTTT. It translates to CASSVNEKEKLFF.

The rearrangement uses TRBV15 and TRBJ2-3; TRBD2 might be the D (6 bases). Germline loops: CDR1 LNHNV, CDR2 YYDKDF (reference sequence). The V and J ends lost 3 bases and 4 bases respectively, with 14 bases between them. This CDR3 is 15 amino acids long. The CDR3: CATSSPSGSSDTQYF. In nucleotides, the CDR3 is TGTGCCACCAGCAGCCCCTCCGGGAGTTCAGATACGCAGTATTTT.

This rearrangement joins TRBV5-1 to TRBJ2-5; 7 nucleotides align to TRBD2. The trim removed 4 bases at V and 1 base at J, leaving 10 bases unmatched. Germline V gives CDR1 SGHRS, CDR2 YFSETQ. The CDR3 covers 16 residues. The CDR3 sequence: CASSRSGASGQETQYF. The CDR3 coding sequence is TGCGCCAGCAGCCGATCAGGTGCTAGCGGCCAAGAGACCCAGTACTTC.

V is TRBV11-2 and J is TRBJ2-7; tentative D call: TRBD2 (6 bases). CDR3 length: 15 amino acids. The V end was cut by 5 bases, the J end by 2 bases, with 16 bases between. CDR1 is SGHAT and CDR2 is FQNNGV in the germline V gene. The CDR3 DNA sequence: TGTGCCAGCAGCGGACCGGGACTGCAAGCCTACGAGCAGTACTTC. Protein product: CASSGPGLQAYEQYF.

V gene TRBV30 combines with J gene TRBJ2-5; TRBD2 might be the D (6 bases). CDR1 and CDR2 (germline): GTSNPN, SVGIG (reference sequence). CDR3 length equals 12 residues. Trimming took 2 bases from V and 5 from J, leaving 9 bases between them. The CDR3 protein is CAWSTSGETQYF. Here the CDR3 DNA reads TGTGCCTGGAGTACGAGCGGGGAGACCCAGTACTTC.